Listed here are 7 T cell receptor beta chains from one sample, sequenced in a study of PD-1 blockade in classical Hodgkin lymphoma. The repertoire was sequenced with immunoSEQ multiplex PCR; TCRdb's copy has only in-frame clones and lacks some. The sample contains roughly 32,000 clones, 65% to 90% of which appear only once. After autologous stem cell transplantation all patients relapsed, and prior brentuximab vedotin exposure differed between cohorts. The specimen comprised peripheral blood mononuclear cells (PBMCs), sampled at baseline. These receptors originate from a human donor with classical Hodgkin lymphoma.

V and J are TRBV19 and TRBJ1-4, with TRBD1 matching over 11 bases. From germline, CDR1 is LNHDA and CDR2 SQIVND (reference sequence). With V trimmed by 4 bases and J by 6 bases, 4 bases remained unmatched. This CDR3 has 15 amino acids. This CDR3 reads CASSNRDRGYEKLFF. As DNA, the CDR3 is TGTGCCAGTAGTAACCGGGACAGGGGGTATGAAAAACTGTTTTTT.

The CDR3 protein is CASSQRRQGDEQFF. CDR3 in DNA: TGTGCCAGCAGCCAAAGGAGACAGGGGGATGAGCAGTTCTTC. The chain combines TRBV4-2 with TRBJ2-1, with 9 bases lining up with TRBD1. CDR3 length: 14 amino acids. With 2 bases clipped from V and 8 bases from J, the junction kept 4 bases outside the gene matches. Germline V gene sequence: CDR1 LGHNA, CDR2 YNFKEQ.

The J gene is TRBJ2-1, the V gene TRBV9; D possibly matches TRBD1 or TRBD2 (5 bases each). The germline V gene encodes CDR1 SGDLS and CDR2 YYNGEE. V shed 0 bases and J shed 3 bases, with 10 bases lying between them. This CDR3 has 15 residues. CDR3 protein: CASSVGGPSYNEQFF. CDR3 in DNA: TGTGCCAGCAGCGTAGGGGGACCGAGCTACAATGAGCAGTTCTTC.

This clone was seen a handful of times. The genes are TRBV2 and TRBJ1-2, with TRBD1 matching over 7 bases. CDR1 is SNHLY, CDR2 FYNNEI, per germline. This CDR3 spans 13 amino acids. V dropped 6 bases and J dropped 8; count of bases not matched to a gene: 9. CDR3 sequence (DNA): TGTGCCAGCAGCAGAGGGACAGACTTGGGCTACACCTTC. Translating gives CASSRGTDLGYTF.

This CDR3 is CASSAPNSPLHF. For the CDR3, the DNA is TGTGCCAGTAGCGCCCCTAATTCACCCCTCCACTTT. The J gene is TRBJ1-6, the V gene TRBV19, with unresolved D. Germline V lookup: CDR1 LNHDA, CDR2 SQIVND (reference sequence). The CDR3 has 12 amino acids. Trimming took off 6 bases at V and 6 bases at J, with 6 bases between the two ends.

The genes are TRBV6-1 and TRBJ1-1; 8 bases map to TRBD1. Germline V CDR1 and CDR2: MNHNS, SASEGT. The trim removed 6 bases at V and 4 bases at J, leaving 7 bases unmatched. The CDR3 is made up of 14 amino acids. The DNA of the CDR3 is TGTGCCAGCAGACCCCTACAGGGGGGCACTGAAGCTTTCTTT. Its protein is CASRPLQGGTEAFF.

The chain links TRBV5-1 to TRBJ2-1, with D tentatively TRBD2 (5 bases). The CDR3 length is 13 residues. V was pared by 5 bases and J by 4 bases, with 10 bases between. Germline assignment: CDR1 SGHRS and CDR2 YFSETQ. DNA of the CDR3: TGCGCCAGCAGTTTAGCGAGTTACAATGAGCAGTTCTTC. Translation gives CASSLASYNEQFF.